The 13 T cell receptor beta chains below all came from one sample that was sequenced in a study of shared clonotypes between healthy human individuals (TCRdb year 2020). CD8 naive samples were CD45RO-negative cells positively selected for CCR7, giving a CD45RA+CCR7+ population that excluded TemRA cells. Library preparation was by the immunoSEQ multiplex PCR assay. TCRdb limited this immuneACCESS table to in-frame rearrangements with V and J called. A share of clones is missing; checked studies link under half to unresolved V genes, and the rest is unexplained. The sample table shows about 650,000 clones, and roughly 95% are seen once. Together, the top ten hold 0.095% to 0.12% of the sample. The sample consisted of naive CD8+ T cells sorted from blood. The cell subset or site label, as the study defines it: CD45RA+CCR7+. All receptors come from a woman between 25 and 40 years old in good health.

The J gene is TRBJ2-7, the V gene TRBV27; D is unresolved. Germline CDR1 and CDR2: MNHEY and SMNVEV (reference sequence). The CDR3 has 12 amino acids. V was shortened by 4 bases and J by 2 bases, with 6 bases between the two germline ends. CDR3 bases: TGTGCCAGCAGTTCCGATGCCTACGAGCAGTACTTC. It is translated as CASSSDAYEQYF.

This chain links TRBV6-1 with TRBJ2-7; D tentatively reads TRBD1 or TRBD2 (5 bases each). Germline V lookup: CDR1 MNHNS, CDR2 SASEGT. The CDR3 is made up of 16 amino acids. V was shortened by 0 bases and J by 6 bases, with 18 bases between the two germline ends. The CDR3 DNA follows: TGTGCCAGCAGTGAAGCGCTATTGGGGGAGTACGGCGAGCAGTACTTC. Translated: CASSEALLGEYGEQYF.

The rearrangement links TRBV28 to TRBJ2-2; no firm D call. In germline, CDR1 is MDHEN, CDR2 SYDVKM. The CDR3 spans 14 residues. V was shortened by 8 bases and J by 7 bases, with 17 bases between the two germline ends. CDR3 protein: CASAVLIAGGELFF. The CDR3 DNA reads as TGTGCCAGCGCGGTATTAATAGCCGGCGGGGAGCTGTTTTTT.

This clone appeared a single time. An end of the junction does not agree with germline; a read error may underlie this. The rearrangement links TRBV11-2 to TRBJ2-1; no reliable D call. The CDR3 consists of 16 residues. CDR1 SGHAT and CDR2 FQNNGV come from the germline V gene. In DNA, the CDR3 is TGTGCCAGCAGTTTAGCCTCTCTCTCCTCCTACAATGAGCAGTTCTTC. It encodes CASSLASLSSYNEQFF.

The rearrangement uses TRBV12-2 and TRBJ1-1; the listed D gene, TRBD1, was not tested against the DNA. TRBV12-2 is a listed pseudogene. This CDR3 region has 16 residues. CDR3 coding DNA: TGTGCAAGTCGCTTAGCGCCTGGACAGGGCGGTTGTAAGGCTTTCTTT. It is translated as CASRLAPGQGGCKAFF.

The V and J genes are TRBV19 and TRBJ1-5, with D perhaps TRBD1 (6 bases). The CDR3 runs 16 residues. The germline gives CDR1 LNHDA, CDR2 SQIVND (reference sequence). V was cut by 5 bases and J by 8 bases, with 22 bases left in between. The CDR3 is CASSQKAGHVLEPQHF. The CDR3 nucleotides read TGTGCCAGTAGTCAAAAAGCGGGACACGTGCTAGAGCCCCAGCATTTT.

The V call is TRBV6-5, the J call TRBJ2-4; D is unclear. Trimming cost V 6 bases and J 8 bases, with 14 bases left between them. CDR3 length: 13 amino acids. Germline-derived CDR1 and CDR2 are MNHEY and SVGAGI. The CDR3 spells CASSNDAFDIQYF. The CDR3 DNA is TGTGCCAGCAGCAACGACGCCTTCGACATTCAGTACTTC.

The chain's CDR3 is CASSPEGAYGYTF. The CDR3 DNA sequence: TGTGCCAGCTCCCCGGAGGGCGCCTATGGCTACACCTTC. The gene calls are TRBV2 and TRBJ1-2; D ambiguous. Trimming shortened V by 8 bases and J by 4 bases, and 14 bases separated the two germline ends. The CDR3 runs to 13 residues. Germline V lookup: CDR1 SNHLY, CDR2 FYNNEI.

This chain links TRBV7-9 with TRBJ2-2; D is perhaps TRBD1 (7 bases). The CDR3 spans 16 residues. Germline values: CDR1 SEHNR, CDR2 FQNEAQ (reference sequence). Trimming cost V 7 bases and J 4 bases, with 19 bases left between them. CDR3 loop: CASTTGVDGSTGELFF. Here the CDR3 DNA reads TGTGCCAGCACCACAGGGGTTGACGGGAGCACCGGGGAGCTGTTTTTT.

V and J are TRBV7-9 and TRBJ2-5; D might be TRBD2 (6 bases). With 4 bases removed from V and 0 bases from J, the gap between germline ends came to 9 bases. Germline CDR1 is SEHNR and CDR2 is FQNEAQ (reference sequence). This CDR3 is built from 14 residues. Here the CDR3 DNA reads TGTGCCAGCAGCTCCCCTAGCGACCAAGAGACCCAGTACTTC. This encodes CASSSPSDQETQYF.

The CDR3 DNA is TGTGCCAGCAGCTTAGGACTAGCGGGATCCCTTTTGGAGCAGTTCTTC. Protein product: CASSLGLAGSLLEQFF. The gene calls are TRBV13 and TRBJ2-1; 10 bases line up with TRBD2. The V gene end was trimmed by 0 bases and the J gene end by 10 bases; junction bases not matched to a gene: 9. In germline, CDR1 is PRHDT, CDR2 FYEKMQ (reference sequence). This CDR3 spans 16 amino acids.

The chain recombines TRBV19 with TRBJ1-4, with no clear D. Trimming took off 6 bases at V and 2 bases at J, with 10 bases between the two ends. The CDR3 is made up of 14 amino acids. Germline V CDR1 and CDR2: LNHDA, SQIVND (reference sequence). The CDR3 protein is CASSERGTNEKLFF. As DNA, the CDR3 is TGTGCCAGTAGCGAACGTGGGACTAATGAAAAACTGTTTTTT.

The rearrangement joins TRBV5-4 to TRBJ2-7; D gene unclear. This CDR3 spans 12 amino acids. Germline V gene data show CDR1 as SGHNT and CDR2 as YYREEE (reference sequence). V was clipped by 4 bases and J by 0 bases, with 5 bases between them. The CDR3 DNA is TGTGCCAGCAGCACCAACTCCTACGAGCAGTACTTC. As protein: CASSTNSYEQYF.